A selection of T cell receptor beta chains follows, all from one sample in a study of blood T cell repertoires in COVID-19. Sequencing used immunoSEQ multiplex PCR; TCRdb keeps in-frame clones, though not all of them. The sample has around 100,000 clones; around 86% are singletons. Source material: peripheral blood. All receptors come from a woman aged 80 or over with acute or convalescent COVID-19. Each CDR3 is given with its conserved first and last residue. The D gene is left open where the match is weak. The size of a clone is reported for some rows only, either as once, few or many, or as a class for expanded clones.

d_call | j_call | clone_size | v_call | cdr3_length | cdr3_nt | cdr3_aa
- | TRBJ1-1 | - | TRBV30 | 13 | TGTGCCTGGCACAGGGTGGAGAACACTGAAGCTTTCTTT | CAWHRVENTEAFF
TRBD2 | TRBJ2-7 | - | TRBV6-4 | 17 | TGTGCCAGCAGGGCACGACTAGCGGAGCCCCCTTCCTACGAGCAGTACTTC | CASRARLAEPPSYEQYF
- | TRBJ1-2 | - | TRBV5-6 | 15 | TGTGCCAGCACCTACCTTAGGGGGGGCCTTTGGGAAAACACCTTC | CASTYLRGGLWENTF
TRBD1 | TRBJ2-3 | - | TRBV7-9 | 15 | TGTGCCAGCAGCTTAGGGGACAGTCTCACAGATACGCAGTATTTT | CASSLGDSLTDTQYF
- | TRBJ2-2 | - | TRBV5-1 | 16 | TGCGCCAGCAGCTTGGAGGGCAGGGCACACACCGGGGAGCTGTTTTTT | CASSLEGRAHTGELFF
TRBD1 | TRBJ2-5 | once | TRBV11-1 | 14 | TGTGCCAGCAGTCCAAACAGGGGTCAAGAGACCCAGTACTTC | CASSPNRGQETQYF
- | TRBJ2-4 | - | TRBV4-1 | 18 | TGCGCCAGCAGCCAAGACAGCAACCTAGCGAGTGCCAAAAACATTCAGTACTTC | CASSQDSNLASAKNIQYF
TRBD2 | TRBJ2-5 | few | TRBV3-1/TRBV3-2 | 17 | TGTGCCAGCAGCCTATCGACTAGCGGTTCCCGGAAAGAGACCCAGTACTTC | CASSLSTSGSRKETQYF
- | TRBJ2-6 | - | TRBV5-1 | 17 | TGCGCCAGCAGCCAAGGAGGCGGGGTCTCTGGGGCCAACGTCCTGACTTTC | CASSQGGGVSGANVLTF
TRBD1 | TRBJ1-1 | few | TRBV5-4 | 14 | TGTGCCAGCAGCGGTGGACGGACAGGCACTGAAGCTTTCTTT | CASSGGRTGTEAFF
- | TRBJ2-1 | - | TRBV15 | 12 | TGTGCCACCACCTCAACAGGGCGTGAGCAGTTCTTC | CATTSTGREQFF
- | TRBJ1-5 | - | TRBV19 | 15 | TGTGCCAGTACCGAAGGGGGGGGGCGTAATCAGCCCCAGCATTTT | CASTEGGGRNQPQHF
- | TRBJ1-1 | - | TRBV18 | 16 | TGTGCCAGCTCACCACCTGGGGGGGCGAGGAACACTGAAGCTTTCTTT | CASSPPGGARNTEAFF
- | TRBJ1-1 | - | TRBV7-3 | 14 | TGTGCCAGCAGCCCGGGACTCCTGAACACTGAAGCTTTCTTT | CASSPGLLNTEAFF
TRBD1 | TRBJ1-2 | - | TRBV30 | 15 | TGTGCCTGGAGGTTGGGGACAGGCGACATCTATGGCTACACCTTC | CAWRLGTGDIYGYTF
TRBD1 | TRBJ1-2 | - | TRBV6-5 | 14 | TGTGCCAGCAGTTCCGGGACAGCTTTAGATGGCTACACCTTC | CASSSGTALDGYTF
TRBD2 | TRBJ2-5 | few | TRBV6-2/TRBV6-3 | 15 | TGTGCCAGCAGTTATTCAGCGGGAGAGGGAGAGACCCAGTACTTC | CASSYSAGEGETQYF
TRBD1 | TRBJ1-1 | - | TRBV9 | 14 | TGTGCCAGCAGCTTACGACAGGGGGACACTGAAGCTTTCTTT | CASSLRQGDTEAFF
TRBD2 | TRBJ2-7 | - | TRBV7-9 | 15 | TGTGCCAGCAGCCTGACTAGCGGAGGAACCTACGAGCAGTACTTC | CASSLTSGGTYEQYF
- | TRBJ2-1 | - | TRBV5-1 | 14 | TGCGCCAGCAGCTTGCTACAGTACCCCGGTGAGCAGTTCTTC | CASSLLQYPGEQFF
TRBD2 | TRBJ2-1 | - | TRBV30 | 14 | TGTGCCTGGGGAGCTAGCGGGGGATACAATGAGCAGTTCTTC | CAWGASGGYNEQFF